One T cell receptor beta chain is described in this entry. What it binds is not known. This specimen belongs to a study of CD8+CD57+ T cells in acquired aplastic anemia. Study-level points and caveats: The number of CD8+ CDR3 sequences shared by patients and controls was roughly 31. Significant differences in CD8+ Simpson's diversity were not observed between patients and controls.

TCR beta VDJ and CDR3 profiles were obtained from a genomic DNA template. From the reads, TCRdb called clonotypes with MiXCR, one entry per CDR3 protein. The repertoire holds tens of thousands of distinct CDR3 sequences, with under 50% as singletons. Trimming cost V 2 bases and J 3 bases, with 14 bases left between them. CDR3 size: 15 residues. Germline CDR1 reads SGHNT; CDR2 reads YYREEE (reference sequence). The source is a human donor in good health, serving as a control. Sequencing was carried out using sorted CD4+, CD8+, or CD8+CD57+ T cells (not recorded which) from PBMCs. This chain links TRBV5-4 with TRBJ1-1; D ambiguous. The CDR3 here is CASSLGQQSHTEAFF. The CDR3 coding sequence is TGTGCCAGCAGCTTAGGCCAGCAGTCCCACACTGAAGCTTTCTTT.